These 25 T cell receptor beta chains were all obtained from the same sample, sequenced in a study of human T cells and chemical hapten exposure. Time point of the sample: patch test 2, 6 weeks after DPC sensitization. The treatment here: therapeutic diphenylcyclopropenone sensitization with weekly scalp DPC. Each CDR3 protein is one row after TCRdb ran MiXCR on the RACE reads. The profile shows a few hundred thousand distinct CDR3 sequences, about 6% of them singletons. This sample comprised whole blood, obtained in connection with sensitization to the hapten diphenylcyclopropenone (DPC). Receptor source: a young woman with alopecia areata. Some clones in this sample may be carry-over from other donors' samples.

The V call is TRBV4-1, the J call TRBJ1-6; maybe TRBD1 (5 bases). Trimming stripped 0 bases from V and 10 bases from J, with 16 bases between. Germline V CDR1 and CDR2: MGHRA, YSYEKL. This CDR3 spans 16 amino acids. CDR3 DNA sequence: TGCGCCAGCAGCCAAGAGGGCCGGGGCCGGAGGTCACCCCTCCACTTT. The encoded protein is CASSQEGRGRRSPLHF.

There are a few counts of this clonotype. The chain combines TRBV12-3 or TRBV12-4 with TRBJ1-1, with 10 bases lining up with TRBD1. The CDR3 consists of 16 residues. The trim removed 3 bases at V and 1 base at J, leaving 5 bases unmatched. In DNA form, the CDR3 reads TGTGCCAGCAGTTTTTTAGGGGACAGGGGGAACACTGAAGCTTTCTTT. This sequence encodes CASSFLGDRGNTEAFF.

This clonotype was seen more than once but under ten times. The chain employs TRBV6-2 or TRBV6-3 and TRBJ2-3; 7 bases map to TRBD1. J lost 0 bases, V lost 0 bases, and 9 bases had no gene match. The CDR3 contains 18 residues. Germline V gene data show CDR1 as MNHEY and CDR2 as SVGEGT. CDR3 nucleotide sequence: TGTGCCAGCAGTTACTCCAAGACAGGGCCGAAAAGCACAGATACGCAGTATTTT. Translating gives CASSYSKTGPKSTDTQYF.

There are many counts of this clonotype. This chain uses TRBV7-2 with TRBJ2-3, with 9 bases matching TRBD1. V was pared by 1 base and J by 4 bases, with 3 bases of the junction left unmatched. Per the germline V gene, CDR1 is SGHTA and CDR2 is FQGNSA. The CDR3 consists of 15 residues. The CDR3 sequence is CASSLVGQGSDTQYF. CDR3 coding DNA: TGTGCCAGCAGCTTAGTCGGACAGGGGTCAGATACGCAGTATTTT.

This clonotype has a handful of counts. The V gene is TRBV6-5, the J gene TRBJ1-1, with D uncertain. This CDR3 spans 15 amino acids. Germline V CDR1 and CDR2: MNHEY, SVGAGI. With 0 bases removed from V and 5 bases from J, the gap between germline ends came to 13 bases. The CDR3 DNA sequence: TGTGCCAGCAGTTACTCGATTGTGGGAGATACTGAAGCTTTCTTT. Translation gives CASSYSIVGDTEAFF.

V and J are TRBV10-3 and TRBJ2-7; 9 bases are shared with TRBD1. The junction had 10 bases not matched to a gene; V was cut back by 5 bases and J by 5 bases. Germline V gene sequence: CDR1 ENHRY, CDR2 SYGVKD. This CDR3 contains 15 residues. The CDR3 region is CAISKTGQGIHEQYF. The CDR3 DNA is TGTGCCATCAGTAAGACGGGACAGGGTATCCACGAGCAGTACTTC.

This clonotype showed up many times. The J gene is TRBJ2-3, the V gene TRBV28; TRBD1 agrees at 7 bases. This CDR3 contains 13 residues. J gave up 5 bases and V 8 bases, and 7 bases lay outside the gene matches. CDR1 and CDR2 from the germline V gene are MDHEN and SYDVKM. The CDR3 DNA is TGTGCCAGCCGGATCCAGGGGGTAGATACGCAGTATTTT. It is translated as CASRIQGVDTQYF.

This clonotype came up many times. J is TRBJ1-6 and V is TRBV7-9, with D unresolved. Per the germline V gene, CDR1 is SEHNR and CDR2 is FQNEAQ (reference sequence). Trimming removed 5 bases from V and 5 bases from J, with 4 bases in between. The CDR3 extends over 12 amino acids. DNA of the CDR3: TGTGCCAGCAGCCTCCATAATTCACCCCTCCACTTT. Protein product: CASSLHNSPLHF. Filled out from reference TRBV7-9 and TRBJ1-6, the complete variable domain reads DTGVSQNPRHKITKRGQNVTFRCDPISEHNRLYWYRQTLGQGPEFLTYFQNEAQLEKSRLLSDRFSAERPKGSFSTLEIQRTEQGDSAMYLCASSLHNSPLHFGNGTRLTVT.

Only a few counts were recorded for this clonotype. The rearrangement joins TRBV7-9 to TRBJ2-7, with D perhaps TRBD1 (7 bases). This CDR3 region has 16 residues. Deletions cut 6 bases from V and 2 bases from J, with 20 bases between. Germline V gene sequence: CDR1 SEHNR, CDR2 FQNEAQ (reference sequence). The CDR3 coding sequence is TGTGCCAGCAGTCTGCAGGGAGGACAGGCACCCTACGAGCAGTACTTC. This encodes CASSLQGGQAPYEQYF.

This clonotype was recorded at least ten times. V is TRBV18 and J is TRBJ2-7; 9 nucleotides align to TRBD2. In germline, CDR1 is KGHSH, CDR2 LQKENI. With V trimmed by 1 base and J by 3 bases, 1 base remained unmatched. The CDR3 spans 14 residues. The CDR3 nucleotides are TGTGCCAGCTCACCACTAGCGGGGGTCTACGAGCAGTACTTC. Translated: CASSPLAGVYEQYF.

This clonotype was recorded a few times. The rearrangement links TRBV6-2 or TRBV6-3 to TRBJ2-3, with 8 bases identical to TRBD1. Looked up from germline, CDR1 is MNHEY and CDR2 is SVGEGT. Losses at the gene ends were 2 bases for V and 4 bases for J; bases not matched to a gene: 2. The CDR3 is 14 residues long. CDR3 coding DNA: TGTGCCAGCAGTTACCAGGGGGCGGCAGATACGCAGTATTTT. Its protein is CASSYQGAADTQYF.

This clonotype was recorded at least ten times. This CDR3 reads CASSFWPRQNTEAFF. CDR3 nucleotide sequence: TGTGCCAGCAGCTTCTGGCCACGACAGAACACTGAAGCTTTCTTT. V is TRBV7-2 and J is TRBJ1-1; no reliable D call. The V end was cut by 3 bases, the J end by 1 base, with 12 bases between. The germline CDR1 and CDR2 sequences are SGHTA and FQGNSA. This CDR3 spans 15 amino acids.

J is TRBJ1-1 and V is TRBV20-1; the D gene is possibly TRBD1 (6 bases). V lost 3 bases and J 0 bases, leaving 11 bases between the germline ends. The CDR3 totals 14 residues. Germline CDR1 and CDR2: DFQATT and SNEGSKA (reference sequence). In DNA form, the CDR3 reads TGCAGTGCTAGGGACAGTACCATGAACACTGAAGCTTTCTTT. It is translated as CSARDSTMNTEAFF.

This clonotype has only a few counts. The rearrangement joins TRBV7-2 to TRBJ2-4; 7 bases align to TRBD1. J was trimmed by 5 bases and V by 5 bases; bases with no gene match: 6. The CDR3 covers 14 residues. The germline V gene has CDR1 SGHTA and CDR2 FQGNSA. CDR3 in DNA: TGTGCCAGCAGCCCTACCGGGACAGAAAACATTCAGTACTTC. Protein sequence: CASSPTGTENIQYF.

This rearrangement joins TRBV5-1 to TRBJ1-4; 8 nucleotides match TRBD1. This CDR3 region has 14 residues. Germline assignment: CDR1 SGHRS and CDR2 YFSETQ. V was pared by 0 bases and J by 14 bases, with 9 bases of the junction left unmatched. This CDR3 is CASSLDGQGAALFF. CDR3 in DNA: TGCGCCAGCAGCTTGGATGGACAGGGAGCGGCTCTGTTTTTT. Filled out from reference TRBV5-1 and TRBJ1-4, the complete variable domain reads KAGVTQTPRYLIKTRGQQVTLSCSPISGHRSVSWYQQTPGQGLQFLFEYFSETQRNKGNFPGRFSGRQFSNSRSEMNVSTLELGDSALYLCASSLDGQGAALFFGSGTQLSVL.

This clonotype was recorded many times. The CDR3 here is CATTPFGPGRTEAFF. In nucleotides, the CDR3 is TGTGCCACCACGCCCTTTGGTCCGGGGAGGACTGAAGCTTTCTTT. The rearrangement joins TRBV15 to TRBJ1-1; D remains unclear. Trimming took off 7 bases at V and 5 bases at J, with 20 bases between the two ends. The CDR3 contains 15 residues. Germline lookup yields CDR1 LNHNV and CDR2 YYDKDF (reference sequence). Full variable domain (rest looked up from reference TRBV15 and TRBJ1-1): DAMVIQNPRYQVTQFGKPVTLSCSQTLNHNVMYWYQQKSSQAPKLLFHYYDKDFNNEADTPDNFQSRRPNTSFCFLDIRSPGLGDTAMYLCATTPFGPGRTEAFFGQGTRLTVV.

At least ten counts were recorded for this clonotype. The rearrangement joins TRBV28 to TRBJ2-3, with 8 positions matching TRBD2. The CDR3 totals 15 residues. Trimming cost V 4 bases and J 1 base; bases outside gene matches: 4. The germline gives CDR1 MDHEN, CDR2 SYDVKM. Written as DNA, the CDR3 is TGTGCCAGCAGTTCGGGGGGGCCGGGCACAGATACGCAGTATTTT. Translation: CASSSGGPGTDTQYF. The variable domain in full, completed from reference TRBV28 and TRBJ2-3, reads DVKVTQSSRYLVKRTGEKVFLECVQDMDHENMFWYRQDPGLGLRLIYFSYDVKMKEKGDIPEGYSVSREKKERFSLILESASTNQTSMYLCASSSGGPGTDTQYFGPGTRLTVL.

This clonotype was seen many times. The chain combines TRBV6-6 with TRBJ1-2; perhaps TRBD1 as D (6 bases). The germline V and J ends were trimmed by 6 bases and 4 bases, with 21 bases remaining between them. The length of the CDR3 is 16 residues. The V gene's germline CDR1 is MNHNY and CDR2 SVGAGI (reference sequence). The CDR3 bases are TGTGCCAGCAGCCTACCCCTAGACAGGAGCCCCTATGGCTACACCTTC. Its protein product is CASSLPLDRSPYGYTF.

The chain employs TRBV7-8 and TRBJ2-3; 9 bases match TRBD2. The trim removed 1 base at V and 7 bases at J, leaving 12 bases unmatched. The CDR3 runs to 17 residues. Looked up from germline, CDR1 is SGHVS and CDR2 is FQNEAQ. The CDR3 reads CASSLVWAGTSINTQYF. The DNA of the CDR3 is TGTGCCAGCAGCTTAGTATGGGCGGGGACTAGCATCAATACGCAGTATTTT.

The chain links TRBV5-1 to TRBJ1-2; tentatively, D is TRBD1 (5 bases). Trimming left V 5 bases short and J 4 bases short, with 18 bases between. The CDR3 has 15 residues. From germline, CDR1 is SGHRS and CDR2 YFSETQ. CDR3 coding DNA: TGCGCCAGCAGGGGGGACGGCCTCGCGGGCTATGGCTACACCTTC. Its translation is CASRGDGLAGYGYTF.

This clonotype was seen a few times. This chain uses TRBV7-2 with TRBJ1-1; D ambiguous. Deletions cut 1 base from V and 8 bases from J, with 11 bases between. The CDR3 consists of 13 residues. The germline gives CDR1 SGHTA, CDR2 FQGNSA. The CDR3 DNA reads TGTGCCAGCAGCTTAGGAGGGTTCTTAGAAGCTTTCTTT. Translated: CASSLGGFLEAFF.

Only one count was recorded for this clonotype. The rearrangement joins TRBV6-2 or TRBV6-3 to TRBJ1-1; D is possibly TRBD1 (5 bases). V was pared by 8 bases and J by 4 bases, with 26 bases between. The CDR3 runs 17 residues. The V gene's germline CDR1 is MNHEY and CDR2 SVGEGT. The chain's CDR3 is CASVPGDAGREFTEAFF. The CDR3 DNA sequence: TGTGCCAGCGTCCCCGGCGACGCGGGGCGGGAGTTCACTGAAGCTTTCTTT.

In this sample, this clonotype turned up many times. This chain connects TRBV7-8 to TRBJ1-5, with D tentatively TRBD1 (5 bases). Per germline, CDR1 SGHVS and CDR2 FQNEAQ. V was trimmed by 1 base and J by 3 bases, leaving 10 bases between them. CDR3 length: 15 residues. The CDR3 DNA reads TGTGCCAGCAGCTTAGACGGGGACGACAATCAGCCCCAGCATTTT. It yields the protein CASSLDGDDNQPQHF.

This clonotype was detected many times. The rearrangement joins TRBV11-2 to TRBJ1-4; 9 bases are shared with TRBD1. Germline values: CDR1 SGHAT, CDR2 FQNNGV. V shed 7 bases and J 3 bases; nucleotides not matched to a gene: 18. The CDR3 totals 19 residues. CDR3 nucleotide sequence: TGTGCCAGCACCTCCGTAGGACAGGGGTTCGGGAGCTCTAATGAAAAACTGTTTTTT. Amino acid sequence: CASTSVGQGFGSSNEKLFF.

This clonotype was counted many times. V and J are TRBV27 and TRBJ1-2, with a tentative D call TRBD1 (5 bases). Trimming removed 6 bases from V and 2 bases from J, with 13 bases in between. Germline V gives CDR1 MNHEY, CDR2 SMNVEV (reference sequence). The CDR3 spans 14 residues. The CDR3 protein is CASRPGPSNYGYTF. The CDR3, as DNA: TGTGCCAGCAGGCCGGGACCGTCAAACTATGGCTACACCTTC.